The present T cell receptor (beta chain) was sequenced within a study of shared clonotypes between healthy human individuals. Study results and limitations: Against clonotypes common to all four donors, non-shared ones had lower generation probabilities.

Every donor, a Caucasian adult, lived in Nashville, Tennessee. CD4+ cells were split into CD45RA+ naive and CD45RA-negative memory subsets. The genomic DNA of each subset was split evenly across several immunoSEQ plates. Assay used: immunoSEQ multiplex PCR; TCRdb lists only in-frame clones, some missing. This repertoire shows more than 150,000 clones, roughly 93% found once; its top ten account for about 0.067%. With regard to this clone: Antigen specificity is unknown.

The CDR3 is 14 residues long. The germline V gene has CDR1 ENHRY and CDR2 SYGVKD. Trimming left V 7 bases short and J 4 bases short, with 16 bases between. Sequencing was done on a sample of naive CD4+ T cells sorted from blood. Subset denoted: CD45RA+ positively selected. The chain combines TRBV10-3 with TRBJ1-2; tentative D call: TRBD1 (5 bases). The TCR originated in a woman aged 25-40 years in good health. The CDR3 coding sequence is TGTGCCATCACTTCGGACACCGGGGGCTATGGCTACACCTTC. Residues: CAITSDTGGYGYTF.